The entry that follows covers one T cell receptor beta chain sequence. As yet, its antigen is unknown. This record belongs to a study of cytomegalovirus exposure and HLA in healthy donors. Broader study findings: Researchers reported in a later analysis that a missense DCLRE1C variant was tied to TCR beta V- and J-gene trimming. A prior analysis recorded that most TCR beta V segments were productive about 87% or about 30% of the time. The classifier reportedly diagnosed cytomegalovirus status with high specificity and sensitivity.

The length of the CDR3 is 12 residues. Trimming stripped 5 bases from V and 4 bases from J, with 8 bases between. Germline CDR1 reads SGHTA; CDR2 reads FQGNSA. This PCR relied on a set of 60 Vbeta primers and 13 Jbeta primers. Data came from immunoSEQ multiplex PCR; TCRdb stores just in-frame clones and leaves some out. The sample includes roughly 140,000 clones, approximately 80% of them seen just once. The chain links TRBV7-2 to TRBJ1-2, with D maybe TRBD1 (5 bases). The receptor comes from a male donor in good health and CMV-seronegative. Sequenced sample: PBMCs. CDR3: CASSLDSYGYTF. CDR3 DNA sequence: TGTGCCAGCAGCCTTGACAGCTATGGCTACACCTTC.